A selection of T cell receptor beta chains follows, all from one sample in a study of cytomegalovirus exposure and HLA in healthy donors. Libraries were prepared by immunoSEQ multiplex PCR; TCRdb keeps only in-frame clonotypes and omits some of them. The table records more than 110,000 clones, approximately 77% of them present only once. Sequences were obtained from PBMCs. The receptor set was obtained from a woman aged 45-60 years in good health and CMV-seronegative. Both conserved end residues are part of each CDR3. A D gene is named only where the DNA matches it firmly. Size values are once, few and many counts, or a class for expanded clones, and some rows have none.

V gene: TRBV6-5; D gene: .; clone size: .; J gene: TRBJ2-7; CDR3 DNA: TGTGCCAGCAGTTACTCGGTTCGAGCCTACGAGCAGTACTTC; CDR3 protein: CASSYSVRAYEQYF
V gene: TRBV6-5; D gene: .; clone size: .; J gene: TRBJ1-4; CDR3 DNA: TGTGCCAGCAGTTACGACGGGGGGCCGGATGAAAAACTGTTTTTT; CDR3 protein: CASSYDGGPDEKLFF
V gene: TRBV6-4; D gene: TRBD1; clone size: .; J gene: TRBJ2-3; CDR3 DNA: TGTGCCAGCAGTGAAACCCGGGACAGGGGTTCAGATACGCAGTATTTT; CDR3 protein: CASSETRDRGSDTQYF
V gene: TRBV6-1; D gene: .; clone size: .; J gene: TRBJ2-2; CDR3 DNA: TGTGCCAGCAGTGATCCAGCGAACACCGGGGAGCTGTTTTTT; CDR3 protein: CASSDPANTGELFF
V gene: TRBV4-2; D gene: .; clone size: few; J gene: TRBJ2-7; CDR3 DNA: TGTGCCAGCAGCCAAGACCAGGGTTTATGGAGAGACTTC; CDR3 protein: CASSQDQGLWRDF
V gene: TRBV5-4; D gene: .; clone size: .; J gene: TRBJ2-5; CDR3 DNA: TGTGCCAGCAGCTTGAGCGTAGGGGGGGAAGAGACCCAGTACTTC; CDR3 protein: CASSLSVGGEETQYF
V gene: TRBV5-1; D gene: .; clone size: .; J gene: TRBJ2-7; CDR3 DNA: TGCGCCAGCAGGGCTGCTTCCGAGCAGTACTTC; CDR3 protein: CASRAASEQYF
V gene: TRBV21-1; D gene: .; clone size: .; J gene: TRBJ1-1; CDR3 DNA: .; CDR3 protein: CASSKVGQGNTEAFF
V gene: TRBV29-1; D gene: .; clone size: .; J gene: TRBJ2-3; CDR3 DNA: TGCAGCGTTCTCGTGAGAGATACGCAGTATTTT; CDR3 protein: CSVLVRDTQYF
V gene: TRBV28; D gene: TRBD2; clone size: few; J gene: TRBJ2-3; CDR3 DNA: TGTGCCAGCCTAAGCGGGGACACAGATACGCAGTATTTT; CDR3 protein: CASLSGDTDTQYF
V gene: TRBV4-3; D gene: TRBD1; clone size: few; J gene: TRBJ1-2; CDR3 DNA: TGCGCCAGCAGCCAAGCTTGGACAGGGGGTTATGGCTACACCTTC; CDR3 protein: CASSQAWTGGYGYTF
V gene: TRBV20-1; D gene: .; clone size: .; J gene: TRBJ2-5; CDR3 DNA: TGCAGTGCTAGGAGGGAGACCCAGTACTTC; CDR3 protein: CSARRETQYF
V gene: TRBV19; D gene: .; clone size: .; J gene: TRBJ1-1; CDR3 DNA: TGTGCCAGTAGTCAGATGAACACTGAAGCTTTCTTT; CDR3 protein: CASSQMNTEAFF
V gene: TRBV20-1; D gene: .; clone size: .; J gene: TRBJ1-1; CDR3 DNA: TGCAGTGTTGCGAGGAACACTGAAGCTTTCTTT; CDR3 protein: CSVARNTEAFF
V gene: TRBV9; D gene: .; clone size: .; J gene: TRBJ2-7; CDR3 DNA: TGTGCCAGCAGCCTAGCAGGGGCCCACGAGCAGTACTTC; CDR3 protein: CASSLAGAHEQYF